These 29 T cell receptor beta chains share one sample of origin, sequenced in a study of cytomegalovirus exposure and HLA in healthy donors. PCR primers comprised 60 Vbeta and 13 Jbeta primers. Sequenced by immunoSEQ multiplex PCR; TCRdb stores in-frame clones only, minus some. The sample lists 130,000 or so clones; approximately 74% were seen once. The sample taken for sequencing was PBMCs. The receptors derive from a man in his forties in good health and CMV-seropositive.

The sample holds a few counts of this clone. This chain links TRBV28 with TRBJ2-7, with no clear D. CDR3 length: 12 residues. CDR1 and CDR2 from the germline V gene are MDHEN and SYDVKM. The ends were cut back, 2 bases at V and 3 bases at J, with 5 bases in the middle. CDR3 sequence (DNA): TGTGCCAGCAGTTTAATCGGCTACGAGCAGTACTTC. It specifies CASSLIGYEQYF. Using reference TRBV28 and TRBJ2-7 for the parts outside the CDR3, the full variable domain is DVKVTQSSRYLVKRTGEKVFLECVQDMDHENMFWYRQDPGLGLRLIYFSYDVKMKEKGDIPEGYSVSREKKERFSLILESASTNQTSMYLCASSLIGYEQYFGPGTRLTVT.

This rearrangement joins TRBV30 to TRBJ2-1; TRBD2 agrees at 7 bases. Germline V lookup: CDR1 GTSNPN, CDR2 SVGIG (reference sequence). The CDR3 covers 16 residues. After removal of 4 bases from V and 6 bases from J, the junction contained 15 bases not matched to a gene. Here the CDR3 reads CAWTTYLAGEVNEQFF. DNA of the CDR3: TGTGCCTGGACCACCTACTTGGCGGGAGAGGTCAATGAGCAGTTCTTC.

This chain links TRBV19 with TRBJ2-4, with 7 bases lining up with TRBD2. The CDR3 sequence is 16 residues long. The ends lost 2 bases at V and 1 base at J; junction bases unmatched: 5. Germline assignment: CDR1 LNHDA and CDR2 SQIVND (reference sequence). DNA for the CDR3: TGTGCCAGTAGTATAAGGCGGGAGTTCGCCAAAAACATTCAGTACTTC. Its translation is CASSIRREFAKNIQYF.

The rearrangement links TRBV29-1 to TRBJ1-5, with D possibly being TRBD1 (6 bases). The CDR3 extends over 12 amino acids. Trimming pared 7 bases from V and 9 bases from J, leaving 16 bases between. Germline CDR1 and CDR2: SQVTM and ANQGSEA. As DNA, the CDR3 is TGCAGCGCAGGACAGTCCTTAGGGCCCCAGCATTTT. Protein: CSAGQSLGPQHF.

The rearrangement uses TRBV6-5 and TRBJ1-5; 8 bases line up with TRBD1. With 6 bases clipped from V and 0 bases from J, the junction kept 4 bases outside the gene matches. Germline assignment: CDR1 MNHEY and CDR2 SVGAGI. The CDR3 is 15 amino acids. CDR3 protein: CASRDRAYSNQPQHF. CDR3 nucleotides: TGTGCCAGCAGGGACAGGGCTTATAGCAATCAGCCCCAGCATTTT.

The chain links TRBV5-8 to TRBJ2-3; D might be TRBD1 (6 bases). Germline values: CDR1 SGHTS, CDR2 YDEGEE. V shed 6 bases and J shed 4 bases, with 12 bases lying between them. The CDR3 covers 13 residues. The CDR3 region has the DNA TGTGCCAGCAACGACAGGTGGGCAGATACGCAGTATTTT. It is translated as CASNDRWADTQYF.

This chain joins TRBV7-8 and TRBJ2-5, with D perhaps TRBD2 (6 bases). Trimming removed 0 bases from V and 2 bases from J, with 10 bases in between. The germline gives CDR1 SGHVS, CDR2 FQNEAQ. The CDR3 runs 15 residues. DNA of the CDR3: TGTGCCAGCAGCTTAGCCGGGACTGATCAAGAGACCCAGTACTTC. Its translation: CASSLAGTDQETQYF.

V is TRBV19 and J is TRBJ1-1; D gene unclear. The CDR3 is 15 residues long. V lost 0 bases, J lost 2 bases, and 10 bases lay in between. Germline V gene lookup returns CDR1 LNHDA and CDR2 SQIVND (reference sequence). The CDR3 sequence: CASSIDRSSNTEAFF. The CDR3 DNA reads as TGTGCCAGTAGTATAGATCGGAGCAGCAACACTGAAGCTTTCTTT.

The sample holds a few counts of this clone. The chain is built from TRBV9 and TRBJ2-7, with 7 bases matching TRBD1. Germline V gene data show CDR1 as SGDLS and CDR2 as YYNGEE. There are 13 residues in the CDR3. The V and J ends lost 5 bases and 7 bases, in that order; junction bases with no gene match: 9. The CDR3 loop reads CASRTGDVGEQYF. CDR3 coding DNA: TGTGCCAGCAGAACAGGGGACGTGGGTGAGCAGTACTTC.

Notes on this clone: Other DNA sequences from this sample encode an identical CDR3 as well. The CDR3 is CASSPRRADEQYF. CDR3 sequence (DNA): TGTGCCAGCTCACCCCGGCGAGCGGACGAGCAGTACTTC. The chain recombines TRBV18 with TRBJ2-7; the D gene is possibly TRBD2 (5 bases). Germline-derived CDR1 and CDR2 are KGHSH and LQKENI. This CDR3 contains 13 residues. Trimming pared 3 bases from V and 5 bases from J, leaving 11 bases between.

The chain uses TRBV28 and TRBJ2-1, with a tentative D call TRBD2 (6 bases). CDR3 size: 13 residues. CDR1 and CDR2 (germline): MDHEN, SYDVKM. Trimming left V 1 base short and J 13 bases short, with 14 bases between. CDR3 loop: CASSLLGGSRQFF. CDR3 sequence (DNA): TGTGCCAGCAGTTTATTGGGGGGATCTAGACAGTTCTTC.

The J gene is TRBJ2-7, the V gene TRBV6-1, with no clear D. The CDR3 has 14 amino acids. CDR1 is MNHNS and CDR2 is SASEGT in the germline V gene. V was trimmed by 8 bases and J by 1 base, leaving 15 bases between them. The DNA of the CDR3 is TGTGCCAGCCTCCCCAGTGCAGGTTCCTACGAGCAGTACTTC. Protein product: CASLPSAGSYEQYF.

The chain carries TRBV28 and TRBJ1-4; TRBD1 aligns across 7 bases. Germline CDR1 MDHEN, CDR2 SYDVKM. The CDR3 is 14 amino acids. Unmatched junction bases numbered 6, after V lost 6 bases and J lost 5 bases. CDR3 bases: TGTGCCAGCAGCCAGGGGACAGCGAATGAAAAACTGTTTTTT. It translates to CASSQGTANEKLFF.

The V gene is TRBV19, the J gene TRBJ1-1; no clear D. Between the trimmed V and J ends, which lost 6 bases and 4 bases, there was a span of 12 bases. Looked up from germline, CDR1 is LNHDA and CDR2 is SQIVND (reference sequence). This CDR3 is built from 13 residues. CDR3 region: CASRHEAGTEAFF. CDR3 sequence (DNA): TGTGCCAGTAGGCATGAGGCGGGCACTGAAGCTTTCTTT.

This clone was detected many times. The chain combines TRBV30 with TRBJ2-7; D is possibly TRBD1 (6 bases). The CDR3 runs to 14 residues. V lost 0 bases and J 4 bases, leaving 13 bases between the germline ends. The V gene's germline CDR1 is GTSNPN and CDR2 SVGIG (reference sequence). CDR3 coding DNA: TGTGCCTGGAGTGTCGGCAGGGGCTTATACGAGCAGTACTTC. It codes for CAWSVGRGLYEQYF.

There are a few counts of this clone. The rearrangement links TRBV10-3 to TRBJ2-5; D not certain. Germline V CDR1 and CDR2: ENHRY, SYGVKD. The CDR3 runs 13 residues. Trimming removed 8 bases from V and 1 base from J, with 11 bases in between. CDR3 nucleotides: TGTGCCATCCTGAGCTGGTTCCAAGAGACCCAGTACTTC. Protein product: CAILSWFQETQYF.

V usage is TRBV10-3 and J usage is TRBJ2-5; unclear D gene. This CDR3 comprises 14 residues. V lost 0 bases and J lost 2, with 7 bases in between. Germline CDR1 and CDR2: ENHRY and SYGVKD. The CDR3 protein is CAISESRPQETQYF. CDR3 bases: TGTGCCATCAGTGAGTCGCGGCCGCAAGAGACCCAGTACTTC.

CDR3 sequence (DNA): TGCAGCGTGTACACAGGATACGAGCAGTACTTC. Its translation: CSVYTGYEQYF. The rearrangement links TRBV29-1 to TRBJ2-7, with D maybe TRBD1 (5 bases). The CDR3 covers 11 residues. Germline CDR1 reads SQVTM; CDR2 reads ANQGSEA. The V end was cut by 6 bases, the J end by 4 bases, with 10 bases between.

The rearrangement joins TRBV6-6 to TRBJ1-1; D is unresolved. The CDR3 runs 14 residues. From germline, CDR1 is MNHNY and CDR2 SVGAGI (reference sequence). V was clipped by 0 bases and J by 3 bases, with 8 bases between them. CDR3 residues: CASSYSASDTEAFF. The DNA for the CDR3 is TGTGCCAGCAGTTACTCGGCCAGTGACACTGAAGCTTTCTTT.

The V gene is TRBV11-2, the J gene TRBJ2-2; TRBD2 aligns across 8 bases. Germline V gives CDR1 SGHAT, CDR2 FQNNGV. CDR3 length equals 15 residues. V was pared by 0 bases and J by 6 bases, with 3 bases of the junction left unmatched. The CDR3 nucleotides read TGTGCCAGCAGCTTAGAGGGACTAGTCCCCGGGGAGCTGTTTTTT. Translating it yields CASSLEGLVPGELFF.

This clone has just one count. The chain couples TRBV12-5 to TRBJ1-5; weak D call: TRBD1 (5 bases). This CDR3 region has 14 residues. CDR1 is LGHNT and CDR2 is FRNRAP in the germline V gene. The V end was cut by 6 bases, the J end by 8 bases, with 17 bases between. CDR3 sequence: CASGLQSWGEPQHF. In DNA form, the CDR3 reads TGTGCTAGTGGCCTACAGTCTTGGGGGGAGCCCCAGCATTTT.

This chain connects TRBV25-1 to TRBJ1-3; D ambiguous. Germline V gene lookup returns CDR1 MGHDK and CDR2 SYGVNS. Trimming took 3 bases from V and 4 from J, leaving 4 bases between them. The CDR3 length is 12 residues. CDR3 bases: TGTGCCAGCAGTGATTCGGGAAACACCATATATTTT. It translates to CASSDSGNTIYF.

This chain connects TRBV7-2 to TRBJ1-1; 9 positions agree with TRBD1. In germline, CDR1 is SGHTA, CDR2 FQGNSA. The CDR3 length is 14 residues. J gave up 4 bases and V 4 bases, and 4 bases lay outside the gene matches. The CDR3 sequence is CASSSWTGVTEAFF. The CDR3 DNA reads as TGTGCCAGCAGCTCCTGGACAGGGGTCACTGAAGCTTTCTTT.

This chain joins TRBV7-8 and TRBJ2-5, with 8 bases aligning to TRBD1. The germline V gene encodes CDR1 SGHVS and CDR2 FQNEAQ. The J segment lost 3 bases and the V segment lost 5 bases, leaving 8 bases of the junction unmatched. The CDR3 totals 15 residues. The CDR3, as DNA: TGTGCCAGCAGCCCACAATCGACAGGGGAAGAGACCCAGTACTTC. This sequence encodes CASSPQSTGEETQYF.

The chain joins TRBV6-6 to TRBJ2-7, with 9 bases identical to TRBD1. The V and J ends lost 4 bases and 5 bases, in that order; junction bases with no gene match: 3. Germline V gene sequence: CDR1 MNHNY, CDR2 SVGAGI (reference sequence). The length of the CDR3 is 13 residues. CDR3 amino acids: CASSSTGGNEQYF. The CDR3 DNA is TGTGCCAGCAGTTCTACAGGGGGCAACGAGCAGTACTTC.

This chain uses TRBV28 with TRBJ1-3; TRBD1 aligns across 8 bases. J lost 1 base, V lost 6 bases, and 8 bases had no gene match. The CDR3 has 16 amino acids. CDR1 is MDHEN and CDR2 is SYDVKM in the germline V gene. The CDR3 spells CASRERTGFSGNTIYF. The DNA of the CDR3 is TGTGCCAGCAGGGAGAGGACAGGGTTTTCTGGAAACACCATATATTTT. Using reference TRBV28 and TRBJ1-3 for the parts outside the CDR3, the full variable domain is DVKVTQSSRYLVKRTGEKVFLECVQDMDHENMFWYRQDPGLGLRLIYFSYDVKMKEKGDIPEGYSVSREKKERFSLILESASTNQTSMYLCASRERTGFSGNTIYFGEGSWLTVV.

The chain joins TRBV19 to TRBJ1-1, with 8 bases identical to TRBD1. The CDR3 is 12 residues long. With 6 bases clipped from V and 10 bases from J, the junction kept 7 bases outside the gene matches. From germline, CDR1 is LNHDA and CDR2 SQIVND (reference sequence). CDR3 sequence: CASRTGAGRAFF. The CDR3 DNA reads TGTGCCAGTAGGACAGGGGCGGGTCGAGCTTTCTTT.

There are a few counts of this clone. This chain uses TRBV7-8 with TRBJ1-1, with TRBD1 identical over 7 bases. The CDR3 is 15 amino acids. The V gene end was trimmed by 2 bases and the J gene end by 5 bases; junction bases not matched to a gene: 8. Per the germline V gene, CDR1 is SGHVS and CDR2 is FQNEAQ. The CDR3 reads CASSLREGAGTEAFF. The CDR3 bases are TGTGCCAGCAGCTTACGAGAGGGGGCCGGTACTGAAGCTTTCTTT.

CDR3 DNA: TGTGCCAGCAGCTTGTGGGGCCCAGGGTACTACGAGCAGTACTTC. Encoded protein: CASSLWGPGYYEQYF. The V call is TRBV5-6, the J call TRBJ2-7, with a tentative D call TRBD1 (5 bases). Trimming removed 1 base at V and 3 bases at J, with 14 bases between. The CDR3 loop spans 15 amino acids. CDR1 is SGHDT and CDR2 is YYEEEE in the germline V gene.